This record looks at one T cell receptor beta chain sequence and its context. The study counted Cohort 3 donors as recovered given two negative PCRs, clearance, or symptom resolution. This entry is derived from a study of blood T cell repertoires in COVID-19. The wider study: Sites across the United States, Italy and Spain contributed samples from acute and convalescent COVID-19.

CDR1 and CDR2 from the germline V gene are SGHDN and FVKESK. V lost 0 bases, J lost 10 bases, and 10 bases lay in between. The CDR3 loop spans 14 amino acids. In the authors' methods: The authors estimated nucleated cell counts from reference gene primer amplification. Sequenced by immunoSEQ multiplex PCR; TCRdb stores in-frame clones only, minus some. The V and J calls and clone size were taken over from that table, and D and trimming were inferred from the DNA. The sample includes about 440,000 clones, around 90% of them seen just once. The J gene is TRBJ1-6, the V gene TRBV14; TRBD1 is a possible D gene (5 bases). Sequences were obtained from PBMCs or T cells enriched from blood (not recorded which). This receptor was taken from a man aged 18-30 years who had recovered from COVID-19. The CDR3 protein is CASSQDRGGSPLHF. As DNA, the CDR3 is TGTGCCAGCAGCCAAGATAGGGGTGGCTCACCCCTCCACTTT.